This TCR beta chain was documented in a study of identical twins. Study-level findings and limits: Insertions ran lower in abundant cord blood beta clonotypes, though not in memory repertoires. Part of the zero-insertion signal could reflect confounding by invariant MAIT and iNKT cells.

A universal primer site was created by template switching, with the cDNA bearing unique molecular identifiers. TCRdb used MiXCR to reprocess the 5' RACE reads, holding one entry per CDR3 protein. Of 250,000 to 300,000 distinct CDR3 sequences listed, approximately 8.6% were seen once; the top ten hold roughly 3%. The V end lost 3 bases, the J end lost 3 bases, and 10 bases lay between the germline ends. The CDR3 totals 14 residues. This clonotype has a handful of counts. Its antigen is currently unknown. The sample also formed part of further work on yellow fever vaccine responses in identical twins.

This receptor was obtained from a woman younger than 30 in good health. Sequenced: CD8+ T cells sorted from blood. The chain recombines TRBV12-3 or TRBV12-4 with TRBJ2-3; D remains ambiguous. CDR3 loop: CASSFGDWTDTQYF. The CDR3 DNA reads TGTGCCAGCAGTTTCGGAGATTGGACAGATACGCAGTATTTT.